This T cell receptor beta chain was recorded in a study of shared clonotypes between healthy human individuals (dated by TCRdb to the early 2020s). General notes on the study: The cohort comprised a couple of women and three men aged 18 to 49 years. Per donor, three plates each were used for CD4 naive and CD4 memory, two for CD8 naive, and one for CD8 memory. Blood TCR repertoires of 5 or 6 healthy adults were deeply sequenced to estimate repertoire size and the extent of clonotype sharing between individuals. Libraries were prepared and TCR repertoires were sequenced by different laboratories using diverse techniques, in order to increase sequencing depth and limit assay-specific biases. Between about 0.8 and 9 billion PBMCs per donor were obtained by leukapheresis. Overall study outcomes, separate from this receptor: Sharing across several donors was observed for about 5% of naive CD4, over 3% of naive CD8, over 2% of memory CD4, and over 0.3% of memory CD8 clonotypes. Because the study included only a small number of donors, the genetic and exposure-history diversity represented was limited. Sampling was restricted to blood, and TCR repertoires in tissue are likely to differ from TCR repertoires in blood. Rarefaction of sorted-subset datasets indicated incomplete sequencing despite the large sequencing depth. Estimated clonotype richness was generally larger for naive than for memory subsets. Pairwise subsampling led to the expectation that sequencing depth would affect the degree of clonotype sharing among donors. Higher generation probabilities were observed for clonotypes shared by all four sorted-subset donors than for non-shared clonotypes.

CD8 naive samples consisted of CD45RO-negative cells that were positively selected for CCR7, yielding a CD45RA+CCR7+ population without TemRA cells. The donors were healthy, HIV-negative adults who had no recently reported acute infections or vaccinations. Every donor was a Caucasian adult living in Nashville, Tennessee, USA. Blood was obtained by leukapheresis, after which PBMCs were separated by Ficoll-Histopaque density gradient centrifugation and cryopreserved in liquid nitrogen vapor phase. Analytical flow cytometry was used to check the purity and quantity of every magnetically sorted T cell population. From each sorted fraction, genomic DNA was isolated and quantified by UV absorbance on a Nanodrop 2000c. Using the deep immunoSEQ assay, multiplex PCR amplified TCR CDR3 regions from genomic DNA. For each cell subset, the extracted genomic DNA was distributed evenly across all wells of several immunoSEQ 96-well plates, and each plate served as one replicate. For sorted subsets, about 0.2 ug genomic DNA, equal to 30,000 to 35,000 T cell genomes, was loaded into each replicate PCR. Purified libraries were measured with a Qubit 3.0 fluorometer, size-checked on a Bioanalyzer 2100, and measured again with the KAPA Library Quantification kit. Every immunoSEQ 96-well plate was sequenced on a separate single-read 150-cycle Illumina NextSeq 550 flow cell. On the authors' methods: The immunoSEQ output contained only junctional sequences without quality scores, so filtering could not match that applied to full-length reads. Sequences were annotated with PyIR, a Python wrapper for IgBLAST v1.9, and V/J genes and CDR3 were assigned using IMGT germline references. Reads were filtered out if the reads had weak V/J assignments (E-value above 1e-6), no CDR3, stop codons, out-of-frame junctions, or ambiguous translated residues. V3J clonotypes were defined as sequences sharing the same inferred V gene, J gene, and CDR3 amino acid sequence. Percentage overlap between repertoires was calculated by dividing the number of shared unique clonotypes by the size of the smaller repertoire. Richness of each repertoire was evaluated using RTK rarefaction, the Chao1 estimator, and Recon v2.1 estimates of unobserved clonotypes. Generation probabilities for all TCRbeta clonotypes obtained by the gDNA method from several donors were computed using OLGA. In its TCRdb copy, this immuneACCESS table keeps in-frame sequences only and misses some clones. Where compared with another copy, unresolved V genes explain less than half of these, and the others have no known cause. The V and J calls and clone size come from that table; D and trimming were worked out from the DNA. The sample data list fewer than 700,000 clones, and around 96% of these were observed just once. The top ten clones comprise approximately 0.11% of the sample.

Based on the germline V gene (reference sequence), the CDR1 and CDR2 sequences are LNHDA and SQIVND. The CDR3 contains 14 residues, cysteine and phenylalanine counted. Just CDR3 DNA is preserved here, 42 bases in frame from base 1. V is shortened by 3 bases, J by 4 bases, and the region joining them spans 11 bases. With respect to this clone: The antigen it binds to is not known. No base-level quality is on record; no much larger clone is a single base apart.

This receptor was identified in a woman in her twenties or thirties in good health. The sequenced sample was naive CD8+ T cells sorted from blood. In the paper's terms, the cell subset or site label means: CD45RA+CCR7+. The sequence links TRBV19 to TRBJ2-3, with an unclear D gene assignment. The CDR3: CASSMGRSADTQYF. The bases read TGTGCCAGTAGTATGGGTCGGAGTGCAGATACGCAGTATTTT.